These T cell receptor beta chains were read from a single sample in a study of control samples from healthy donors and cancer patients. TCRdb's table, derived via immunoSEQ multiplex PCR, lists solely in-frame clones and lacks some. This table holds 150,000 to 200,000 clones, more than 85% found once. The specimen sequenced was blood. The receptors were gathered from a woman aged 25-40 years in good health. Each CDR3 is given with its conserved first and last residue. D genes are given only for firm matches. Expanded clones are given a class, and other clones once, few, many or no size at all.

J | D | size | V | CDR3 | DNA
TRBJ1-5 | . | . | TRBV15 | CATGSGQPQHF | TGTGCCACCGGTTCCGGGCAGCCCCAGCATTTT
TRBJ2-2 | . | once | TRBV6-2/TRBV6-3 | CASSSRSVGMNTGELFF | TGTGCCAGCAGTTCCAGAAGTGTCGGGATGAACACCGGGGAGCTGTTTTTT
TRBJ2-7 | . | . | TRBV5-6 | CASSLARYYEQYF | TGTGCCAGCAGCTTGGCCAGGTACTACGAGCAGTACTTC
TRBJ2-3 | TRBD1 | . | TRBV5-1 | CASSPGQATTTDTQYF | TGCGCCAGCAGCCCCGGACAGGCAACAACTACAGATACGCAGTATTTT
TRBJ2-7 | . | . | TRBV28 | CASRGETYEQYF | TGTGCCAGCAGGGGGGAAACCTACGAGCAGTACTTC
TRBJ2-1 | TRBD2 | . | TRBV7-8 | CASRAGTSGFNEQFF | TGTGCCAGCAGGGCCGGGACTAGCGGGTTCAATGAGCAGTTCTTC
TRBJ2-5 | TRBD1 | once | TRBV5-5 | CASSIAAGGSETQYF | TGTGCCAGCAGCATAGCTGCAGGGGGCTCGGAGACCCAGTACTTC
TRBJ2-3 | . | once | TRBV7-3 | CASSTGPTDTQYF | TGTGCCAGCAGCACAGGTCCTACAGATACGCAGTATTTT
TRBJ1-5 | . | . | TRBV6-2/TRBV6-3 | CASSAYPKQVGNQPQHF | TGTGCCAGCAGCGCCTACCCAAAACAGGTGGGCAATCAGCCCCAGCATTTT
TRBJ1-1 | . | . | TRBV28 | CASITPTEAFF | TGTGCCAGCATAACCCCCACTGAAGCTTTCTTT
TRBJ2-5 | . | . | TRBV24-1 | CATSDTGFGAGWRGETQYF | TGTGCCACCAGTGATACCGGGTTCGGGGCCGGGTGGCGGGGAGAGACCCAGTACTTC
TRBJ2-5 | . | once | TRBV7-9 | CASSLYQARETQYF | TGTGCCAGCAGCTTATATCAGGCCCGGGAGACCCAGTACTTC
TRBJ2-1 | . | . | TRBV27 | CASSLVAAYNEQFF | TGTGCCAGCAGTTTAGTTGCGGCGTACAATGAGCAGTTCTTC
TRBJ1-2 | . | . | TRBV6-4 | CASSETTESCGYTF | TGTGCCAGCAGTGAAACTACAGAGAGTTGTGGCTACACCTTC
TRBJ2-1 | . | . | TRBV2 | CASSEGWAGHSSYNEQFF | TGTGCCAGCAGTGAAGGGTGGGCTGGCCATAGCTCCTACAATGAGCAGTTCTTC
TRBJ2-1 | . | . | TRBV4-2 | CASSQEITSPNEQFF | TGTGCCAGCAGCCAAGAGATAACATCCCCCAATGAGCAGTTCTTC
TRBJ2-7 | TRBD1 | . | TRBV6-2/TRBV6-3 | CASSYSKQGYEQYF | TGTGCCAGCAGTTACTCGAAACAGGGGTACGAGCAGTACTTC
TRBJ2-4 | . | . | TRBV3-1/TRBV3-2 | CASSQPGTLAKNIQYF | TGTGCCAGCAGCCAACCAGGGACTTTAGCCAAAAACATTCAGTACTTC
TRBJ1-4 | . | . | TRBV6-5 | CASHRAVNEKLFF | TGTGCCAGTCACAGGGCCGTTAATGAAAAACTGTTTTTT
TRBJ1-4 | . | . | TRBV28 | CASSRGTFGEKLFF | TGTGCCAGCAGTCGAGGGACATTCGGGGAAAAACTGTTTTTT
TRBJ1-4 | . | . | TRBV1 | CTSSPPRYEEKLFF | TGCACCAGCAGCCCCCCCCGGTACGAGGAAAAACTGTTTTTT
TRBJ2-7 | . | . | TRBV7-3 | CASSLGHLGEQYF | TGTGCCAGCAGCTTGGGACATTTAGGCGAGCAGTACTTC